This T cell receptor (beta chain) was profiled in a study of cytomegalovirus exposure and HLA in healthy donors. About this clone itself: Its antigen is currently unknown.

From the roughly 120-subject validation cohort, which was separate from the roughly 710-subject first cohort, the donors were drawn. The CDR3 length is 15 residues. After removal of 3 bases from V and 4 bases from J, the junction contained 6 bases not matched to a gene. Germline CDR1 KGHSY, CDR2 FQNENV. Study-level results: It was confirmed in vitro that a few of the CMV-associated chains were specific for CMV antigens. The study listed roughly 160 cytomegalovirus-associated TCR beta chains. It was reported that the classifier diagnosed cytomegalovirus status with high specificity and sensitivity in both the original and validation cohorts.

The data were produced by immunoSEQ multiplex PCR, yet TCRdb's version contains in-frame clones alone and is incomplete. This table has more than 150,000 clones, 88% appearing once. Sequencing was carried out using PBMCs. This chain joins TRBV16 and TRBJ1-5; 7 positions agree with TRBD1. The sequence came from a man between 18 and 35 years old in good health and CMV-seronegative. CDR3 amino acids: CASSQGQIQNQPQHF. The CDR3 DNA follows: TGTGCCAGCAGCCAGGGACAGATCCAAAATCAGCCCCAGCATTTT.